This T cell receptor (beta chain) was sequenced during a study of beta chain features in type 1 diabetes. This CDR3 region has 14 residues. V gave up 6 bases and J gave up 6 bases; unmatched junction bases: 5. CDR1 is SGHRS and CDR2 is YFSETQ in the germline V gene. The study reverse transcribed the entire isolated RNA, so it sequenced expressed TCRB transcripts. The table came from immunoSEQ multiplex PCR; TCRdb's copy has only in-frame clones and leaves some out. The profile shows fewer than 500,000 clones, about 15% of them singletons. The chain uses TRBV5-1 and TRBJ1-6; 8 bases line up with TRBD1. The receptor comes from a man aged 25 to 40 in good health. Sample: naive CD4+ T cells from blood. DNA of the CDR3: TGCGCCAGCAAGGACAGGGAGGGTAATTCACCCCTCCACTTT. Encoded protein: CASKDREGNSPLHF.